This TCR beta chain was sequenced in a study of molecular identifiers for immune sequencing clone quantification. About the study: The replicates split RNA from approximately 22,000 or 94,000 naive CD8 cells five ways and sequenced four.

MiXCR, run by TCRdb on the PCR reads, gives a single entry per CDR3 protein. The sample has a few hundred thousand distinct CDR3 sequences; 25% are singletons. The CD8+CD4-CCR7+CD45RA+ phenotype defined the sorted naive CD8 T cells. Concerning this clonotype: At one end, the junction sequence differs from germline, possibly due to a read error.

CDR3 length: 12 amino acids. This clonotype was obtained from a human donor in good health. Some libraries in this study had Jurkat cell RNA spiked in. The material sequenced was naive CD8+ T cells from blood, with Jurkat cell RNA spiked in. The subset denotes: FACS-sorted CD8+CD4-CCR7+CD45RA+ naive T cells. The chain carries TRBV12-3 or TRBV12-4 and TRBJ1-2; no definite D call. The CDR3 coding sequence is TGTGCCGGCAGTTTTTCAAACTATGGCTACACCTTC. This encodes CAGSFSNYGYTF.